This TCR beta chain was profiled in a study of CD8+ T cells in alopecia areata. General study findings and limits: With tofacitinib ongoing, many expanded lesional clones persisted in both scalp and blood. Normal skin's resident alphabeta T cells are sequenced alongside lesional scalp T cells.

Trimming left V 5 bases short and J 3 bases short, with 11 bases between. The CDR3 spans 13 residues. Germline CDR1 reads SGHTA; CDR2 reads FQGNSA. RNA was isolated and reverse transcribed to cDNA, the sequencing template. Data came from immunoSEQ multiplex PCR; TCRdb stores just in-frame clones and leaves some out. The profile covers about 97,000 clones, with almost 60% appearing a single time and about a sixth taken by the ten largest. Treatment in this sample: oral pan-JAK inhibitor, 5-10 mg twice daily. Concerning this clone itself: The target antigen is unknown.

The genes are TRBV7-2 and TRBJ2-7; D unclear. The sample was CD8+ T cells sorted from blood, taken between weeks 55 and 65, from a patient treated with tofacitinib. The origin of this receptor is a human donor with alopecia areata. The CDR3, as DNA: TGTGCCAGCAGCCCCCTGCAAAACTACGAGCAGTACTTC. Translating gives CASSPLQNYEQYF.